The clone carrying this T cell receptor (beta chain) has a handful of counts. This specimen belongs to a study of T-cell memory formation after mild COVID-19. TCRdb recomputed calls from the 5' RACE reads with MiXCR, one row per CDR3 protein. The data show about 290,000 distinct CDR3 sequences, more than 15% seen once. V was clipped by 0 bases and J by 6 bases, with 13 bases between them. Germline V CDR1 and CDR2: SGHRS, YFSETQ. The CDR3 is 15 residues long. The chain carries TRBV5-1 and TRBJ2-4; no clear D. This clonotype was obtained from a man aged 18 to 29 who had mild COVID-19 (a few samples of this study predate the infection). Cell type and time point are not known. The sequenced sample was PBMCs or a T cell subset sorted from them (not recorded which). CDR3 nucleotide sequence: TGCGCCAGCAGCTTGGGGTCGCCCGAAGGAAACATTCAGTACTTC. It codes for CASSLGSPEGNIQYF. The full variable domain, in which reference TRBV5-1 and TRBJ2-4 provide the parts outside the CDR3, is KAGVTQTPRYLIKTRGQQVTLSCSPISGHRSVSWYQQTPGQGLQFLFEYFSETQRNKGNFPGRFSGRQFSNSRSEMNVSTLELGDSALYLCASSLGSPEGNIQYFGAGTRLSVL.